The clone carrying this T cell receptor beta chain was counted once. Its antigen is currently unknown. CDR3 length: 14 residues. The V end lost 6 bases, the J end lost 4 bases, and 16 bases lay between the germline ends. Per the germline V gene, CDR1 is MGHDK and CDR2 is SYGVNS. This sample is drawn from a study of T cell responses to AZD1222 COVID-19 vaccine. Study in general: It was second doses at about 4 or about 12 weeks that were pooled.

The method was immunoSEQ multiplex PCR; TCRdb's version includes in-frame clones alone and lacks a portion of them. Of about 110,000 clones in the sample, 80% to 85% were seen once. Study conclusions and caveats: Only a handful of AZD1222 recipients, more than 5 in all, had baseline seropositivity. The span of vaccine-associated CD4 TCRs extended across spike, with dominance at 160-218 and 743-854. Spike-specific TCR breadth and depth both grew after two AZD1222 doses.

This sequence joins TRBV25-1 and TRBJ2-7, with D possibly matching TRBD2 (5 bases). This material consisted of peripheral blood, taken on day 0 of AZD1222 vaccination. This clonotype was obtained from an adult in good health. The DNA for the CDR3 is TGTGCCAGCAGGAAAGCGGAGTCGGTTTACGAGCAGTACTTC. Its translation is CASRKAESVYEQYF.